The T cell receptor (beta chain) under discussion was sequenced for a study of radiation and T cells in renal cell carcinoma. General observations from the study: Dominant CDR3 motifs were more common in irradiated tumors than controls.

V lost 2 bases to trimming and J lost 4 bases; unmatched junction nucleotides: 5. The CDR3 has 14 residues. CDR1 is GTSNPN and CDR2 is SVGIG in the germline V gene (reference sequence). Noted treatment: treatment-naive control, cytoreductive nephrectomy. Repertoires were generated with immunoSEQ multiplex PCR, while TCRdb's copy carries only in-frame clones and drops some. The sample gives some 25,000 clones, over 45% of which show up once; approximately 23% is in the top ten. Turning to this clone: Its target is not known.

The origin of this receptor is a man between 40 and 49 years old with renal cell carcinoma. This material consisted of tumor tissue, taken from a patient whose treatment was nephrectomy without radiotherapy. This rearrangement joins TRBV30 to TRBJ1-5; TRBD1 agrees at 7 bases. For the CDR3, the DNA is TGTGCCTGGAGTCGGGACAGTCGAAATCAGCCCCAGCATTTT. Amino acid sequence: CAWSRDSRNQPQHF.